Below are 11 T cell receptor beta chains sequenced from a single sample in a study of T-cell reconstitution after alpha-beta-depleted transplantation in children. TCRbeta library construction was performed incorporating unique molecular identifiers. TCRdb re-called the PCR reads with MiXCR, one entry per CDR3 protein. The sample shows about 91,000 distinct CDR3 sequences, roughly 8.4% of them seen only once. Here the sequenced sample was PBMCs from the stem cell graft donor, taken from the stem cell graft. The receptors derive from a human donor who donated a stem cell graft to a child with congenital amegakaryocytic thrombocytopenia.

In its sample, this clonotype was seen many times. This chain uses TRBV6-5 with TRBJ1-5, with a tentative D call TRBD1 (6 bases). Germline values: CDR1 MNHEY, CDR2 SVGAGI. The CDR3 sequence is 16 residues long. V was cut by 0 bases and J by 3 bases, with 12 bases left in between. For the CDR3, the DNA is TGTGCCAGCAGTTACTCGGGCAGGGGTCACAATCAGCCCCAGCATTTT. Encoded protein: CASSYSGRGHNQPQHF.

The table lists this clonotype with many counts. The V gene is TRBV12-3 or TRBV12-4, the J gene TRBJ1-2; no clear D gene. The CDR3 covers 12 residues. With 6 bases removed from V and 8 bases from J, the gap between germline ends came to 13 bases. The CDR3 DNA follows: TGTGCCAGCAGGACCGGGGTAGGAGGCTACACCTTC. Protein: CASRTGVGGYTF.

Ten or more counts support this clonotype. J is TRBJ2-3 and V is TRBV20-1, with unresolved D. The ends were cut back, 1 base at V and 2 bases at J, with 13 bases in the middle. The germline CDR1 and CDR2 sequences are DFQATT and SNEGSKA (reference sequence). The CDR3 is 15 amino acids. CDR3 sequence (DNA): TGCAGTGCTAGAGGCCTCGCGGAGTACACAGATACGCAGTATTTT. It codes for CSARGLAEYTDTQYF.

Turning to this clonotype: Sequence at one end of the junction differs from germline and may be a read error. CDR3: CASSSHRGRTEAFF. CDR3 nucleotides: TGTGCCAGCAGCTCGCACAGGGGTAGAACTGAAGCTTTCTTC. The chain is built from TRBV5-5 and TRBJ1-1, with 7 bases aligning to TRBD1. The germline gives CDR1 SGHKS, CDR2 YYEKEE (reference sequence). This CDR3 has 14 amino acids.

This chain uses TRBV28 with TRBJ2-3, with D unclear. V lost 6 bases, J lost 0 bases, and 16 bases lay in between. Germline lookup yields CDR1 MDHEN and CDR2 SYDVKM. There are 16 residues in the CDR3. DNA of the CDR3: TGTGCCAGCAGACCCGGTGGGGTTACTAGCACAGATACGCAGTATTTT. The encoded protein is CASRPGGVTSTDTQYF.

Concerning this clonotype: A read error may be the cause here, since a much bigger clone is one base away. V gene TRBV5-1 combines with J gene TRBJ2-2, with D hard to call. Per germline, CDR1 SGHRS and CDR2 YFSETQ. This CDR3 is 15 amino acids long. The CDR3 DNA reads as TGCGCCAGCAGCTCCTTCTCTGGAGACACCGGGCAGCTGTTTTTT. Translating gives CASSSFSGDTGQLFF.

This clonotype was seen ten or more times. V and J are TRBV6-1 and TRBJ1-5, with D maybe TRBD1 (5 bases). V was trimmed by 7 bases and J by 5 bases, leaving 15 bases between them. The CDR3 has 14 residues. Per the germline V gene, CDR1 is MNHNS and CDR2 is SASEGT. CDR3 sequence (DNA): TGTGCCAGCACCCGACGGGGGAGGGATCAGCCCCAGCATTTT. Protein: CASTRRGRDQPQHF.

This clonotype has a handful of counts. The CDR3 protein is CASSLSVKFEAFF. As DNA, the CDR3 is TGTGCCAGCAGCTTGTCGGTTAAGTTTGAAGCTTTCTTT. The chain is built from TRBV7-2 and TRBJ1-1; no reliable D call. CDR1 is SGHTA, CDR2 FQGNSA, per germline. V was shortened by 3 bases and J by 7 bases, with 12 bases between the two germline ends. The CDR3 contains 13 residues.

There are a few counts of this clonotype. The rearrangement links TRBV24-1 to TRBJ1-1, with D possibly TRBD1 on 6 matching bases. The V and J ends lost 5 bases and 6 bases respectively, with 15 bases between them. CDR3 size: 14 residues. Germline CDR1 KGHDR, CDR2 SFDVKD. CDR3 sequence: CATSANSGVAEAFF. For the CDR3, the DNA is TGTGCCACCAGTGCCAACTCAGGGGTGGCTGAAGCTTTCTTT.

This clonotype was recorded many times. The V gene is TRBV18, the J gene TRBJ2-2; tentatively, D is TRBD2 (5 bases). Trimming stripped 2 bases from V and 0 bases from J, with 10 bases between. The V gene's germline CDR1 is KGHSH and CDR2 LQKENI. This CDR3 has 16 amino acids. The CDR3, as DNA: TGTGCCAGCTCACCAATCGGGATGGCGAACACCGGGGAGCTGTTTTTT. It is translated as CASSPIGMANTGELFF. The full variable domain, completed using reference TRBV18 and TRBJ2-2, is NAGVMQNPRHLVRRRGQEARLRCSPMKGHSHVYWYRQLPEEGLKFMVYLQKENIIDESGMPKERFSAEFPKEGPSILRIQQVVRGDSAAYFCASSPIGMANTGELFFGEGSRLTVL.

The chain employs TRBV3-1 and TRBJ2-1, with TRBD2 as a possible D gene (5 bases). Trimming took off 2 bases at V and 4 bases at J, with 12 bases between the two ends. Germline V CDR1 and CDR2: LGHDT, YNNKEL (reference sequence). This CDR3 spans 15 amino acids. The CDR3 here is CASSQLSGPYNEQFF. For the CDR3, the DNA is TGTGCCAGCAGCCAATTAAGCGGACCTTACAATGAGCAGTTCTTC.